Below are 30 T cell receptor beta chains sequenced from a single sample in a study of post-analysis software for immune sequencing data. Study-level findings and limits: Five or six TRBV segments, TRBV5-6, TRBV5-1 and TRBV20-1 among them, were found more frequent in patients than controls.

What these receptors recognize is not known. Included in the TCR beta cDNA libraries were unique molecular identifiers. Using its own MiXCR run on the PCR reads, TCRdb lists one record per CDR3 protein. The sample lists 700,000 to 800,000 distinct CDR3 sequences, 30% seen once, with about 0.5% in the top ten. Sequencing input: blood. These TCRs come from a girl between 10 and 17 years old with multiple sclerosis.

This clonotype was observed at least ten times. The genes are TRBV7-2 and TRBJ2-7; TRBD2 matches 11 bases. The CDR3 sequence is 16 residues long. The germline CDR1 and CDR2 sequences are SGHTA and FQGNSA. The V and J ends lost 2 bases and 2 bases, in that order; junction bases with no gene match: 5. Written as DNA, the CDR3 is TGTGCCAGCAGCTTACTCACTAGCGGGAGCGCCTACGAGCAGTACTTC. Residues: CASSLLTSGSAYEQYF.

This clonotype was seen only a few times. The chain employs TRBV27 and TRBJ2-3, with D possibly TRBD2 on 6 matching bases. The CDR3 extends over 15 amino acids. Germline CDR1 MNHEY, CDR2 SMNVEV (reference sequence). V was cut by 3 bases and J by 1 base, with 11 bases left in between. The CDR3 nucleotides read TGTGCCAGCAGTTTTCGGTCTAGCGGCACAGATACGCAGTATTTT. It specifies CASSFRSSGTDTQYF.

This clonotype was recorded a few times. The chain uses TRBV20-1 and TRBJ1-5; D remains ambiguous. Trimming left V 4 bases short and J 0 bases short, with 10 bases between. Per the germline V gene, CDR1 is DFQATT and CDR2 is SNEGSKA (reference sequence). This CDR3 has 14 residues. The CDR3 reads CSAMAGYSNQPQHF. CDR3 sequence (DNA): TGCAGTGCTATGGCTGGTTATAGCAATCAGCCCCAGCATTTT.

This clonotype was detected a few times. The rearrangement uses TRBV7-2 and TRBJ1-1; D call uncertain. The CDR3 consists of 13 residues. Germline V CDR1 and CDR2: SGHTA, FQGNSA. V was cut by 2 bases and J by 3 bases, with 7 bases left in between. The CDR3 spells CASSLSQYTEAFF. CDR3 sequence (DNA): TGTGCCAGCAGCTTAAGTCAGTACACTGAAGCTTTCTTT.

This chain links TRBV6-1 with TRBJ2-4, with D maybe TRBD1 (7 bases). The CDR3 runs 15 residues. Germline V lookup: CDR1 MNHNS, CDR2 SASEGT. Trimming shortened V by 3 bases and J by 6 bases, and 15 bases separated the two germline ends. CDR3 DNA: TGTGCCAGCAGTGATACCTCAGGGGGGAGAAACATTCAGTACTTC. Translating gives CASSDTSGGRNIQYF.

This clonotype was observed a few times. The CDR3 nucleotides read TGTGCCAGCAGCGAGCCGGGACAGGGGCCTTACAATGAGCAGTTCTTC. This encodes CASSEPGQGPYNEQFF. The J gene is TRBJ2-1, the V gene TRBV7-6, with 10 bases identical to TRBD1. Per germline, CDR1 SGHVS and CDR2 FNYEAQ. The CDR3 covers 16 residues. J was trimmed by 4 bases and V by 5 bases; bases with no gene match: 8.

This clonotype was seen a handful of times. V and J are TRBV4-3 and TRBJ2-7; weak D call: TRBD2 (5 bases). The CDR3 covers 15 residues. Trimming shortened V by 0 bases and J by 2 bases, and 11 bases separated the two germline ends. Germline CDR1 and CDR2: LGHNA and YSLEER. DNA of the CDR3: TGCGCCAGCAGCCAAGACGCGGGTGCGGCCTACGAGCAGTACTTC. Amino acid sequence: CASSQDAGAAYEQYF.

The chain joins TRBV24-1 to TRBJ2-3; D is undetermined. Germline-derived CDR1 and CDR2 are KGHDR and SFDVKD. The CDR3 sequence is 12 residues long. V was cut by 6 bases and J by 0 bases, with 3 bases left in between. The CDR3 DNA reads as TGTGCCACCAGTCCTAGCACAGATACGCAGTATTTT. Amino acids: CATSPSTDTQYF.

The chain carries TRBV7-9 and TRBJ2-1; D is unresolved. Per germline, CDR1 SEHNR and CDR2 FQNEAQ (reference sequence). Trimming removed 5 bases at V and 0 bases at J, with 14 bases between. The CDR3 runs 16 residues. The CDR3: CASSPRAGPSYNEQFF. The CDR3 bases are TGTGCCAGCAGCCCAAGGGCCGGCCCCTCCTACAATGAGCAGTTCTTC.

The rearrangement joins TRBV24-1 to TRBJ1-2; D not resolved. CDR3 length equals 12 residues. With 7 bases removed from V and 8 bases from J, the gap between germline ends came to 13 bases. Germline loops: CDR1 KGHDR, CDR2 SFDVKD. CDR3 coding DNA: TGTGCCACCAGAGGATCGGGAGAGGGCTACACCTTC. Translation: CATRGSGEGYTF.

In its sample, this clonotype was seen a few times. Germline is not matched at one junction end, which may reflect a read error. This chain joins TRBV5-1 and TRBJ2-1; either TRBD1 or TRBD2 may fit D (5 bases each). In germline, CDR1 is SGHRS, CDR2 YFSETQ. This CDR3 is 13 amino acids long. The CDR3 region is CACSRPGRDEQFF. The DNA of the CDR3 is TGCGCCTGCAGCCGGCCAGGGAGAGATGAGCAGTTCTTC.

This chain uses TRBV7-2 with TRBJ2-1; a possible D gene is TRBD1 (5 bases). This CDR3 is built from 20 residues. Trimming stripped 5 bases from V and 2 bases from J, with 28 bases between. The germline V gene encodes CDR1 SGHTA and CDR2 FQGNSA. The DNA of the CDR3 is TGTGCCAGCAGCCAAGAAGGTTGGCAGGGAATATTGGGTGCCTACAATGAGCAGTTCTTC. This codes for CASSQEGWQGILGAYNEQFF.

This clonotype came up a few times. This chain links TRBV28 with TRBJ2-4; TRBD2 aligns across 11 bases. CDR1 and CDR2 from the germline V gene are MDHEN and SYDVKM. V trimming: 4 bases; J trimming: 10 bases; junction bases outside the gene matches: 12. The CDR3 is 16 residues long. The CDR3 protein is CASSSRPGIAGGIQYF. The CDR3 DNA reads as TGTGCCAGCAGTTCCCGACCGGGGATAGCGGGAGGGATTCAGTACTTC.

The chain employs TRBV7-8 and TRBJ2-1, with 13 bases aligning to TRBD2. The CDR3 runs 19 residues. The V and J ends lost 4 bases and 4 bases, in that order; junction bases with no gene match: 13. The V gene's germline CDR1 is SGHVS and CDR2 FQNEAQ. The CDR3 loop is CASSSSRLAGGSRYNEQFF. DNA for the CDR3: TGTGCCAGCAGCTCTAGCCGACTAGCGGGGGGATCGAGGTACAATGAGCAGTTCTTC.

In this sample, this clonotype turned up a few times. The chain has TRBV27 and TRBJ1-4; 9 nucleotides agree with TRBD1. Trimming removed 6 bases from V and 8 bases from J; junction bases left unmatched: 7. The CDR3 runs 14 residues. The germline V gene has CDR1 MNHEY and CDR2 SMNVEV (reference sequence). CDR3 protein: CASRQQGAGEKLFF. The CDR3 DNA follows: TGTGCCAGCAGACAACAGGGGGCTGGGGAAAAACTGTTTTTT.

This clonotype was seen a handful of times. The chain has TRBV6-4 and TRBJ2-6; D not certain. V lost 5 bases, J lost 2 bases, and 13 bases lay in between. From germline, CDR1 is MRHNA and CDR2 SNTAGT. The CDR3 extends over 16 amino acids. CDR3 DNA sequence: TGTGCCAGCAGTCCTGACGGGCTCCCTGGGGCCAACGTCCTGACTTTC. This gives the protein CASSPDGLPGANVLTF.

In DNA, the CDR3 is TGCGCCAGCAGCCACCTCCCCAGAGAACAGGGCTACGTACATGGCTACACCTTC. Its protein product is CASSHLPREQGYVHGYTF. The rearrangement uses TRBV4-1 and TRBJ1-2; TRBD1 is a possible D gene (6 bases). The CDR3 length is 18 residues. The V gene's germline CDR1 is MGHRA and CDR2 YSYEKL. The V and J ends lost 3 bases and 6 bases respectively, with 26 bases between them.

Worth noting for this clonotype: Compared with germline, one end of the junction differs, possibly owing to a read error. This chain uses TRBV12-3 or TRBV12-4 with TRBJ2-2; 7 bases are a match to TRBD2. The CDR3 extends over 15 amino acids. The CDR3: CASSHLGGNAGELFF. The CDR3 DNA sequence: TGTGCCAGCAGCCACCTGGGGGGGAACGCCGGGGAGCTGTTTTTT.

In this sample, this clonotype turned up many times. The V and J genes are TRBV29-1 and TRBJ2-3; D call uncertain. The CDR3 has 14 amino acids. CDR1 is SQVTM and CDR2 is ANQGSEA in the germline V gene. This CDR3 is CTIRAATSTDTQYF. The DNA for the CDR3 is TGCACCATAAGGGCGGCCACTAGCACAGATACGCAGTATTTT.

The rearrangement joins TRBV10-3 to TRBJ1-4; D is unresolved. The CDR3 is 14 amino acids. V was pared by 6 bases and J by 3 bases, with 11 bases between. Germline V gene sequence: CDR1 ENHRY, CDR2 SYGVKD. The CDR3: CAISPQFANEKLFF. Written as DNA, the CDR3 is TGTGCCATCAGCCCACAGTTTGCTAATGAAAAACTGTTTTTT.

This clonotype turned up a few times. The genes are TRBV20-1 and TRBJ2-3; 10 nucleotides match TRBD2. The V gene end was trimmed by 6 bases and the J gene end by 2 bases; junction bases not matched to a gene: 14. The CDR3 runs to 17 residues. Germline V gene lookup returns CDR1 DFQATT and CDR2 SNEGSKA (reference sequence). The CDR3 coding sequence is TGCAGTGCCCATCTCCCCACTAGCGGGGTGATCACAGATACGCAGTATTTT. The encoded protein is CSAHLPTSGVITDTQYF.

The CDR3 here is CASSYRASGRDTQYF. The CDR3 nucleotides read TGTGCCAGCAGCTATAGGGCCAGTGGGAGGGATACGCAGTATTTT. V gene TRBV11-2 combines with J gene TRBJ2-3; maybe TRBD2 (6 bases). The CDR3 has 15 residues. V lost 4 bases, J lost 6 bases, and 17 bases lay in between. The germline gives CDR1 SGHAT, CDR2 FQNNGV.

This clonotype showed up just a few times. J is TRBJ2-1 and V is TRBV5-1; 10 bases match TRBD1. V shed 4 bases, J shed 5 bases, and the junction held 6 bases outside the gene matches. In germline, CDR1 is SGHRS, CDR2 YFSETQ. The CDR3 covers 15 residues. CDR3 coding DNA: TGCGCCAGCAGCCCAGGGGACAGGGGAGACAATGAGCAGTTCTTC. As protein: CASSPGDRGDNEQFF.

The CDR3 DNA reads as TGTGCCAGCAGCCAAGGTGTCATCCATCTCCTCTACGAGCAGTACTTC. Its protein product is CASSQGVIHLLYEQYF. This chain connects TRBV3-1 to TRBJ2-7; D unclear. V lost 1 base to trimming and J lost 3 bases, with 16 bases between them. The CDR3 extends over 16 amino acids. Germline V gene data show CDR1 as LGHDT and CDR2 as YNNKEL (reference sequence).

This clonotype was found a few times. This sequence joins TRBV20-1 and TRBJ2-1; TRBD1 matches 9 bases. This CDR3 is built from 15 residues. Germline values: CDR1 DFQATT, CDR2 SNEGSKA (reference sequence). V shed 2 bases, J shed 3 bases, and the junction held 5 bases outside the gene matches. The CDR3 nucleotides are TGCAGTGCTAGACGCACAGGGGGCTTCTACAATGAGCAGTTCTTC. Its protein is CSARRTGGFYNEQFF.

CDR3: CASSQPGLAGSDEQFF. As DNA, the CDR3 is TGCGCCAGCAGCCAGCCCGGACTAGCGGGTAGCGATGAGCAGTTCTTC. The V gene is TRBV4-1, the J gene TRBJ2-1; 11 bases fit TRBD2. Per germline, CDR1 MGHRA and CDR2 YSYEKL. V shed 3 bases, J shed 8 bases, and the junction held 9 bases outside the gene matches. This CDR3 comprises 16 residues.

V is TRBV28 and J is TRBJ2-5, with D possibly matching TRBD1 (5 bases). The CDR3 contains 14 residues. Germline V gene lookup returns CDR1 MDHEN and CDR2 SYDVKM. Trimming cost V 5 bases and J 3 bases, with 13 bases left between them. The CDR3 sequence: CASSPLGAEETQYF. CDR3 nucleotide sequence: TGTGCCAGCAGTCCTTTAGGGGCAGAAGAGACCCAGTACTTC.

This chain connects TRBV7-2 to TRBJ1-4, with 7 positions matching TRBD1. After removal of 5 bases from V and 8 bases from J, the junction contained 11 bases not matched to a gene. Germline V gene sequence: CDR1 SGHTA, CDR2 FQGNSA. This CDR3 has 15 residues. Here the CDR3 reads CASSNSGYRGEKLFF. CDR3 nucleotide sequence: TGTGCCAGCAGCAATAGCGGATACAGGGGAGAAAAACTGTTTTTT.

This sequence joins TRBV11-2 and TRBJ2-3, with 10 bases matching TRBD2. Trimming at V came to 5 bases and at J to 4 bases, leaving 9 bases not matched to a gene. This CDR3 contains 16 residues. Germline CDR1 and CDR2: SGHAT and FQNNGV. CDR3 residues: CASSPSGGATPDTQYF. The CDR3 DNA is TGTGCCAGCAGCCCCAGCGGGGGGGCCACTCCAGATACGCAGTATTTT.

The chain combines TRBV5-5 with TRBJ1-1; D is unclear. V gave up 4 bases and J gave up 6 bases, with 10 bases separating them. Germline CDR1 is SGHKS and CDR2 is YYEKEE (reference sequence). The CDR3 is made up of 12 amino acids. The CDR3 DNA sequence: TGTGCCAGCAGCACCGTTGGAGCTGAAGCTTTCTTT. Translating it yields CASSTVGAEAFF.